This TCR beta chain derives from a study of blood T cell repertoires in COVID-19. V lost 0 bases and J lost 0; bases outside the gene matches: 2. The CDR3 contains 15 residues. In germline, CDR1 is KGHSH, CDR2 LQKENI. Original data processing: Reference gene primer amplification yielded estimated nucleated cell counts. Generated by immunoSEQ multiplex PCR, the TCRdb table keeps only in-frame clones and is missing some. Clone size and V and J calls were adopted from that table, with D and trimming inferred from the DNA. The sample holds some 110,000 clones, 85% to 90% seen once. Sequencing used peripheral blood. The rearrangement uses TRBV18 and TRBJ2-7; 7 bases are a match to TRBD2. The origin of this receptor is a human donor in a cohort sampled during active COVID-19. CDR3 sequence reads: CASSPPGGSSYEQYF. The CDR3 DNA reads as TGTGCCAGCTCACCACCCGGCGGGAGCTCCTACGAGCAGTACTTC. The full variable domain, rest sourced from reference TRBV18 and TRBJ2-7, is NAGVMQNPRHLVRRRGQEARLRCSPMKGHSHVYWYRQLPEEGLKFMVYLQKENIIDESGMPKERFSAEFPKEGPSILRIQQVVRGDSAAYFCASSPPGGSSYEQYFGPGTRLTVT.